This T cell receptor (beta chain) appears in the sequencing data of a study of tumor-infiltrating lymphocytes in primary liver carcinoma. Unsorted bulk tissue of about 18-32 mg yielded co-extracted RNA and DNA. Five distinct regions per tumor were sampled. Each tumor sample had over 90% viable tumor cells. Starting material of 500 to 600 ng total RNA yielded TCR beta cDNA via a constant-region primer. Employing slightly modified ARM-PCR, three nested multiplex PCR rounds were run, and these gave rise to the TCR beta libraries. TCRdb passed the multiplex PCR reads through MiXCR, listing each CDR3 protein once. The profile shows about 190,000 distinct CDR3 sequences, just under 85% of them singletons. Study results and limitations: A fraction of only about 7.5-25% of top clones appeared in all five tumor regions. Tumors carried a top-250-clone fraction significantly exceeding that of blood (p = 0.039).

This clonotype was found many times. Its antigen remains unknown. The sample taken for sequencing was tumor tissue from primary liver carcinoma. This clonotype was obtained from a man aged 40-55 years with primary liver carcinoma and hepatitis B virus infection.

CDR3 sequence (DNA): TGTGCCAGCAGCTTGGAGGTAGCCCGGTCCACAGATACGCAGTATTTT. It yields the protein CASSLEVARSTDTQYF. The chain carries TRBV5-6 and TRBJ2-3; no clear D gene. The V gene lost 0 bases and the J gene lost 2 bases, with 13 bases spanning the gap. The germline V gene encodes CDR1 SGHDT and CDR2 YYEEEE. There are 16 residues in the CDR3. The entire variable domain, with the rest obtained from reference TRBV5-6 and TRBJ2-3, is as follows: DAGVTQSPTHLIKTRGQQVTLRCSPKSGHDTVSWYQQALGQGPQFIFQYYEEEERQRGNFPDRFSGHQFPNYSSELNVNALLLGDSALYLCASSLEVARSTDTQYFGPGTRLTVL.